The T cell receptor beta chain described here comes from a study of identical twins (dated by TCRdb to the mid-2010s). Broadly, across the study: To test whether fetal clonotypes persist, this study deep-sequenced TCR alpha and beta repertoires from monozygotic twins, from unrelated adults of various ages, and from cord blood. To rule out contamination, the twin experiments were replicated at different times with different library preparation protocols.

Only healthy Caucasian donors were included. Three pairs of female monozygotic twins, all aged about 18 to 29 years, made up the twin cohort. Positive isolation kits from Invitrogen were used to isolate the CD4+ and CD8+ T cell populations. The study at large found these results: In monozygotic twins, recombination models systematically underestimated out-of-frame TCR alpha sharing, but the models matched the sharing seen between unrelated individuals. Compared with coincidental sharing between unrelated individuals, out-of-frame TCR alpha sequences shared between twins showed an excess of sequences with low generation probability. Excess twin sharing in beta out-of-frame sequences was weaker because fewer shared sequences lowered the signal-to-noise ratio. Invariant T cells such as MAIT and iNKT could partly confound zero-insertion analyses, though diverse VJ usage argued against this for most clonotypes. Conclusions relied on cross-sectional statistical analysis, since the same donors could not be followed over many years. Abundant cord blood beta clonotypes carried fewer insertions; young adult naive repertoires showed a weaker similar trend, while memory repertoires showed none.

Preparation of the library involved 5' RACE. For sequencing, an Illumina HiSeq 2000 was employed. Template switching introduced a universal primer binding site; the final cDNA contained a unique molecular identifier, enabling accurate counting of TCR cDNA molecules. First-strand cDNA for TCR alpha and beta chains was synthesized from specific primers in the conserved constant-segment region. To control for contamination, each cDNA library was double barcoded with a SMART-Mk sample barcode plus Illumina barcodes. TruSeq adapter sequences along with Illumina sample barcodes were introduced in two successive PCR steps. TCR alpha and beta cDNA libraries were sequenced on the Illumina HiSeq platform with custom primers. The published analysis was carried out like this. Raw reads were processed with MiGEC to extract unique molecular identifiers, and MiXCR was used to determine CDR3 positions. Recombination models were inferred per individual with the repgenHMM and IGoR tools using an EM algorithm. Shared clonotypes were analyzed with the tcR package in R, and sharing was normalized by the product of cloneset sizes. To study raw recombination free of thymic and clonal selection effects, out-of-frame nonproductive sequences were analyzed. Clones were called with MiXCR by TCRdb after fastp trimmed the public reads at Q25, and only in-frame beta chains were retained. Every CDR3 protein is listed once, alongside the most common genes and DNA of its rows. TCRdb assigned the V and J calls; the authors' analysis was not used. Present in this sample are around 480,000 distinct CDR3 sequences, 14% of which were seen just once. The ten most abundant clones make up approximately 0.52% of the sample.

Concerning this clonotype itself: Its recognized antigen is unknown. It has no much larger one-base neighbor in the sample; base qualities were not kept.

The sample was also reused in another study, on yellow fever vaccine responses in identical twins. The second study's paper adds: The authors reported that the T cell response to vaccination in identical twins appeared partly convergent and partly personalized. In identical twins, the study followed T cell clones that responded to the vaccine with precision.

The sequence was obtained from a young woman in good health. The sequencing input was CD4+ T cells sorted from blood.

The DNA reads TGTGCCAGCAGCCTCATAGCGGGGTCCTACAATGAGCAGTTCTTC. Its coded protein is CASSLIAGSYNEQFF. The V gene is TRBV3-1 and the J gene is TRBJ2-1, with 8 central nucleotides matching TRBD2. Taken from the germline V gene (reference sequence), the CDR1 and CDR2 loops are LGHDT and YNNKEL. The cysteine opens and the phenylalanine closes a CDR3 of 15 amino acids. Only the CDR3 portion is preserved as DNA: 45 bases, with reading frame beginning at the first base. Germline trimming: 4 bases from V, 1 base from J; junction bases outside gene matches: 3.